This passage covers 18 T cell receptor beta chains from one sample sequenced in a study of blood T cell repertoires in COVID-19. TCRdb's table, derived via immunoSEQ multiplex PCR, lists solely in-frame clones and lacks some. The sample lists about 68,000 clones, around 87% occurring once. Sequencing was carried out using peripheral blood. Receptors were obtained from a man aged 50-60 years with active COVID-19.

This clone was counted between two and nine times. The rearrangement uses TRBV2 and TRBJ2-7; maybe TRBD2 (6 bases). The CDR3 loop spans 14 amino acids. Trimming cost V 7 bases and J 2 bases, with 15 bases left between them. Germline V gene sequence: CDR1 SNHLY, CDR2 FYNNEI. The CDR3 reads CASTVGTDTYEQYF. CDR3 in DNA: TGTGCCAGCACGGTGGGGACTGATACCTACGAGCAGTACTTC. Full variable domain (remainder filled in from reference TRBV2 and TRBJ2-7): EPEVTQTPSHQVTQMGQEVILRCVPISNHLYFYWYRQILGQKVEFLVSFYNNEISEKSEIFDDQFSVERPDGSNFTLKIRSTKLEDSAMYFCASTVGTDTYEQYFGPGTRLTVT.

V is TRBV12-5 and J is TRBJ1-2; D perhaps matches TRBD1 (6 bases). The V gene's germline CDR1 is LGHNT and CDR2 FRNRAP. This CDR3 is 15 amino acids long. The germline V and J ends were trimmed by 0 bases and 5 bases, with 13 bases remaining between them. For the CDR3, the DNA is TGTGCTAGTGGTTTGGTGGGGACAAGGGTTTATGGCTACACCTTC. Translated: CASGLVGTRVYGYTF.

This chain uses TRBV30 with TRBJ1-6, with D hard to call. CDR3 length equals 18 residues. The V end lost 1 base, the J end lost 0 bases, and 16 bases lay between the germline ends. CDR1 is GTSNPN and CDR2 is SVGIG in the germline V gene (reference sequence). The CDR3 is CAWSGRPGRSSYNSPLHF. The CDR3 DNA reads TGTGCCTGGAGTGGTAGACCCGGAAGGAGCTCCTATAATTCACCCCTCCACTTT.

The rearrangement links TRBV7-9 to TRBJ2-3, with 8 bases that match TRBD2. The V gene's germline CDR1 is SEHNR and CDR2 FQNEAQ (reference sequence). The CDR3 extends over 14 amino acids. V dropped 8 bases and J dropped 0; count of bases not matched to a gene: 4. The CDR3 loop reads CASVREGSTDTQYF. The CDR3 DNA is TGTGCCAGCGTTCGGGAGGGTAGCACAGATACGCAGTATTTT.

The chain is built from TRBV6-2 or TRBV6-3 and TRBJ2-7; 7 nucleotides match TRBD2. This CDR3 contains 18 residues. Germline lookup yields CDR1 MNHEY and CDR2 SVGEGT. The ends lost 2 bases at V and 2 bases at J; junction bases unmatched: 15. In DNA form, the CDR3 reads TGTGCCAGCAGTTACGGGCCCTGGAGAAGGACTAGACCCTACGAGCAGTACTTC. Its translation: CASSYGPWRRTRPYEQYF.

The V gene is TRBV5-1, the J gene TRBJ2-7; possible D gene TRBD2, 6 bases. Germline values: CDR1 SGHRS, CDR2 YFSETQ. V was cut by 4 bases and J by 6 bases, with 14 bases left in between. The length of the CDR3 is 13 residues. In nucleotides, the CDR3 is TGCGCCAGCAGCCCCGGGACTTCACGCGAGCAGTACTTC. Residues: CASSPGTSREQYF.

In nucleotides, the CDR3 is TGTGCCAGCAGCTTCCAGGGCGACTCTGGAAACACCATATATTTT. It is translated as CASSFQGDSGNTIYF. The chain has TRBV7-6 and TRBJ1-3; tentative D call: TRBD1 (5 bases). Looked up from germline, CDR1 is SGHVS and CDR2 is FNYEAQ. The CDR3 has 15 residues. V lost 3 bases and J 0 bases, leaving 9 bases between the germline ends. Based on the CDR3 plus reference TRBV7-6 and TRBJ1-3, the full variable domain is GAGVSQSPRYKVTKRGQDVALRCDPISGHVSLYWYRQALGQGPEFLTYFNYEAQQDKSGLPNDRFSAERPEGSISTLTIQRTEQRDSAMYRCASSFQGDSGNTIYFGEGSWLTVV.

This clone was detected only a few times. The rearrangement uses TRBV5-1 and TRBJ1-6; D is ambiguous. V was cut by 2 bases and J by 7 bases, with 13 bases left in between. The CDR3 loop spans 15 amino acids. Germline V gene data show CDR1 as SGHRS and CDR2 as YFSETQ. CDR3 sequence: CASSFSPGGNSPLHF. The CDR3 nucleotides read TGCGCCAGCAGCTTCAGTCCGGGAGGGAATTCACCCCTCCACTTT.

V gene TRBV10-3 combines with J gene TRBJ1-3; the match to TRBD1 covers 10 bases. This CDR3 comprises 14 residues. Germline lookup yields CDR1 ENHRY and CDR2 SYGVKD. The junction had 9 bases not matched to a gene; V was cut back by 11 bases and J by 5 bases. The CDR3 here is CAVQDRGSRNTIYF. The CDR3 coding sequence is TGTGCCGTCCAGGACAGGGGGTCAAGAAACACCATATATTTT.

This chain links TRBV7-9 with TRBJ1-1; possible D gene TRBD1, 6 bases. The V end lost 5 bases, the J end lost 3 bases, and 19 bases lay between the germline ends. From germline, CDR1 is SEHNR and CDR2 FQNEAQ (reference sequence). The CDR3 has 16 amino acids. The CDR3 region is CASSQQSRGLDTEAFF. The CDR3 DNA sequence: TGTGCCAGCAGCCAACAGTCTAGGGGGTTGGACACTGAAGCTTTCTTT.

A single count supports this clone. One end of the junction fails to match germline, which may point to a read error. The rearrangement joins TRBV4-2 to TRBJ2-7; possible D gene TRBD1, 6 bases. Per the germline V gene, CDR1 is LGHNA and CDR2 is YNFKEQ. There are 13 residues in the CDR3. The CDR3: CASSQDPATGPFF. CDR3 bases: TGTGCCAGCAGCCAAGACCCTGCGACAGGTCCCTTCTTC.

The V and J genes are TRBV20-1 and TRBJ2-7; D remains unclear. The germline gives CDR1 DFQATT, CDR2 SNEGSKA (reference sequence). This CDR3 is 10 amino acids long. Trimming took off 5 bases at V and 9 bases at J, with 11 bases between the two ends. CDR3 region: CSASESRQYF. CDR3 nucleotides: TGCAGTGCTTCGGAGTCGCGGCAGTACTTC.

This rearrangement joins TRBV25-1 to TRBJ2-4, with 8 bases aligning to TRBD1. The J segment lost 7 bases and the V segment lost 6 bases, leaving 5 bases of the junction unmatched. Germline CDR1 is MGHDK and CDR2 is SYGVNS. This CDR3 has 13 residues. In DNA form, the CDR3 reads TGTGCCAGCAGCGAGACAGGGGTCAACATTCAGTACTTC. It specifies CASSETGVNIQYF.

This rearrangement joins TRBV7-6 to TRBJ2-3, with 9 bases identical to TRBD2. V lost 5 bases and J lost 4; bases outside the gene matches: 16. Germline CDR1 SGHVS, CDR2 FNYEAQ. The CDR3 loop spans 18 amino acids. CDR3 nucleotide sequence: TGTGCCAGCAGCCCGCTACGCGGGGGGGCGTCGGTCGCAGATACGCAGTATTTT. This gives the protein CASSPLRGGASVADTQYF.

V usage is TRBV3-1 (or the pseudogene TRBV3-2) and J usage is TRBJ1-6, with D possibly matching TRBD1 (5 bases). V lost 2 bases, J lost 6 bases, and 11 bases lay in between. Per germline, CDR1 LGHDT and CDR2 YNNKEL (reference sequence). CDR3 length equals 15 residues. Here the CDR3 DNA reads TGTGCCAGCAGCCAAAGTCAGGGCTTTAATTCACCCCTCCACTTT. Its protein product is CASSQSQGFNSPLHF.

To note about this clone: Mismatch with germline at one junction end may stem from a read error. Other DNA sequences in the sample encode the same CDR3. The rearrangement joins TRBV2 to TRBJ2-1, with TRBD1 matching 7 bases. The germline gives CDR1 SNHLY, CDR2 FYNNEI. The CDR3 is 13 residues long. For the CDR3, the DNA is TGTGCCAGCAGCCTAAACAGGGGCGATGAACAGTTCTTC. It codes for CASSLNRGDEQFF.

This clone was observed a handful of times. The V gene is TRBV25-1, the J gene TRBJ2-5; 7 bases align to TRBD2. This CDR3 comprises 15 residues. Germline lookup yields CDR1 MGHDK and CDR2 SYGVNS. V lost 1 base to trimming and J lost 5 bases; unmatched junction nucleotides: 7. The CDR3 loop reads CASSEWGGRGETQYF. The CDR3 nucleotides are TGTGCCAGCAGTGAATGGGGGGGGAGAGGGGAGACCCAGTACTTC.

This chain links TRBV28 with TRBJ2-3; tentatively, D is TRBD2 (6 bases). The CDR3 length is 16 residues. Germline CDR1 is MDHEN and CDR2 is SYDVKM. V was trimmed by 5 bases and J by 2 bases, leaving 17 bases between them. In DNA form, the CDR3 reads TGTGCCAGCAGTGACCTGGGGCGGCGGGACACAGATACGCAGTATTTT. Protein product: CASSDLGRRDTDTQYF. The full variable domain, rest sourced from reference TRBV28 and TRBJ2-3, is DVKVTQSSRYLVKRTGEKVFLECVQDMDHENMFWYRQDPGLGLRLIYFSYDVKMKEKGDIPEGYSVSREKKERFSLILESASTNQTSMYLCASSDLGRRDTDTQYFGPGTRLTVL.